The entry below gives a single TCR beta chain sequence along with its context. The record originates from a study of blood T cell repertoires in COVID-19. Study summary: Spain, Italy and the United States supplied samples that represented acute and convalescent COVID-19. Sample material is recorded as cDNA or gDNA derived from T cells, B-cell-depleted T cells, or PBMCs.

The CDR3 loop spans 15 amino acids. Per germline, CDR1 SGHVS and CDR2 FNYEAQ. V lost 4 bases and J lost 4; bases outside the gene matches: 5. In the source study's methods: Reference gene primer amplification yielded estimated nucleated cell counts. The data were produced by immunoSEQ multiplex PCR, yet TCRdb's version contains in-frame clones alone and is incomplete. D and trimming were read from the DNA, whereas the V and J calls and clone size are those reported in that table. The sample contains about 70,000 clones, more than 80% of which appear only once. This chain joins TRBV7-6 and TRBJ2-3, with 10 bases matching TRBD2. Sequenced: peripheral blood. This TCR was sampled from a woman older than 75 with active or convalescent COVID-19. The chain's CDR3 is CASSSAGGPSDTQYF. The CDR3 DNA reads TGTGCCAGCAGCTCAGCGGGGGGGCCATCAGATACGCAGTATTTT.